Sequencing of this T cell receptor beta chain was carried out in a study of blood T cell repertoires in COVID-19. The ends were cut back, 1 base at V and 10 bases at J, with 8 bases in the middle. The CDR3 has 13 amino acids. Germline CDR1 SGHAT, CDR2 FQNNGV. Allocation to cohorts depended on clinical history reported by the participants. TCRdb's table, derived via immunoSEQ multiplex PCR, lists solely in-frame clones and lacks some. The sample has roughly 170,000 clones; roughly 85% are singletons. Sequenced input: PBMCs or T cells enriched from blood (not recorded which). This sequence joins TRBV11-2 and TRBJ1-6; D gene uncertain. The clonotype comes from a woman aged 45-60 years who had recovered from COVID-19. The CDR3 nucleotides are TGTGCCAGCAGCTTAGCTATCGGGTCACCCCTCCACTTT. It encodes CASSLAIGSPLHF.